The source of this T cell receptor beta chain is a study of spatial heterogeneity in lung cancer (dated by TCRdb to the late 2010s). As for the study more broadly: Samples were obtained from approximately 76 patients with early-stage, untreated non-small cell lung cancer from the lung TRACERx cohort. Follow-up PBMC samples were sequenced whenever available, with a median time to follow-up of roughly 22 months after resection. Beta-chain transcripts were consistently detected in greater numbers than alpha-chain transcripts, which likely reflects a higher abundance of beta-chain transcripts. In the raw uncorrected reads, each unique combination of TCR and UMI appeared more than ten times on average. TCR alpha and beta repertoires were quantitatively compared across multiple tumor regions, matched nontumor lung and blood in non-small cell lung cancer. Nonsynonymous mutation counts, determined by whole-exome sequencing of tumor tissue, were related to TCR repertoire features. Both alpha and beta chains were TCR-sequenced in samples taken at surgery, namely 220 tumor regions, around 64 matched nontumor lung samples and a few dozen PBMC samples. Study-wide conclusions, independent of this receptor: Only roughly 15 patients were included in comparisons of baseline and follow-up blood repertoires. Additional single-cell paired TCR alpha and beta sequencing was considered necessary to confirm, at a functional level, the hypothesis that regional TCRs recognize regional mutations. Ubiquitous expanded tumor TCRs showed up in blood more often at tumor resection than at routine follow-up.

CDR1 and CDR2 are read off the germline V gene (reference sequence) as SGHKS and YYEKEE. Counted from cysteine to phenylalanine, this CDR3 has 12 amino acids. The retained sequence is limited to the CDR3, 36 bases, with the frame set at the first base. Cut back by 5 bases and 1 base, the V and J ends lie 6 bases apart. This clonotype was counted many times. Its specific antigen is unknown. Qualities for individual bases were not recorded, and no much larger clone is one base off. What the time point label conveys for this sample: blood at routine non-recurrence follow-up after resection. TCR sequencing used whole RNA extracted from tumor and nontumor lung tissue, or from cryopreserved PBMC samples, without cell sorting. Only patients for whom sufficient RNA was available from at least two tumor regions were selected for TCR sequencing. Library prep was done by 5' RACE. TCRdb names NextSeq 500 as the instrument used. To allow correction of PCR and sequencing errors, the TCR library protocol tagged every TCR cDNA molecule with a unique molecular identifier. The paper's data handling went like this. TCR identification, UMI-based error correction and CDR3 extraction were all carried out with Decombinator tools. TCRs above a frequency of 2 per 1,000, corresponding to the top 1% of the tumor frequency distribution, were defined as expanded. Renyi diversity was computed with the R vegan package after each repertoire had been subsampled 100 times to 5,000 TCRs. CDR3 similarity networks were built from amino acid triplet string-kernel similarity, with CDR3s being connected when pairwise similarity was above 0.82. Starting from the raw public reads, TCRdb applied fastp trimming at Q25, assembled clones with MiXCR and retained in-frame beta chains. CDR3 protein duplicates are merged, each entry listing the most common genes and DNA. These V and J calls originate from TCRdb's pipeline instead of the authors' own analysis. Across this sample there are approximately 50,000 distinct CDR3 sequences, with around 7% seen only once. Around 38% of the sample rests with the top ten.

The starting material was PBMCs, obtained at follow-up. The TCR comes from a female donor with early-stage non-small cell lung cancer. Here the chain combines TRBV5-5 and TRBJ2-5; a confident D gene designation cannot be given. The CDR3: CASSFAQETQYF. Here is the DNA: TGTGCCAGCAGTTTTGCCCAAGAGACCCAGTACTTC.